Presented here are 12 T cell receptor beta chains from one specimen sequenced in a study of T-cell memory formation after mild COVID-19. TCRdb re-derived calls from the 5' RACE reads in MiXCR, one entry per CDR3 protein. The sample carries over 60,000 distinct CDR3 sequences, roughly a sixth recorded once. Sequenced sample: PBMCs or a T cell subset sorted from them (not recorded which). These receptor sequences come from an adult woman who had mild COVID-19 (a few samples of this study predate the infection). Cell type and time point are not known.

This clonotype occurred many times. The chain links TRBV27 to TRBJ2-5; TRBD2 matches at 11 bases. J gave up 0 bases and V 6 bases, and 3 bases lay outside the gene matches. Germline V gene sequence: CDR1 MNHEY, CDR2 SMNVEV (reference sequence). This CDR3 contains 15 residues. This CDR3 is CASRTLAGDQETQYF. The CDR3 bases are TGTGCCAGCAGGACACTAGCGGGGGACCAAGAGACCCAGTACTTC.

This clonotype was recorded a few times. The rearrangement uses TRBV20-1 and TRBJ2-5; the match to TRBD2 covers 7 bases. The germline CDR1 and CDR2 sequences are DFQATT and SNEGSKA (reference sequence). Losses at the gene ends were 1 base for V and 0 bases for J; bases not matched to a gene: 17. The CDR3 has 19 amino acids. The CDR3 coding sequence is TGCAGTGCTAGAGCGTTCGAACTCGCTAGCGGATATTACCAAGAGACCCAGTACTTC. This sequence encodes CSARAFELASGYYQETQYF.

The sample holds many counts of this clonotype. The chain has TRBV20-1 and TRBJ1-2, with D perhaps TRBD1 (6 bases). From germline, CDR1 is DFQATT and CDR2 SNEGSKA (reference sequence). V was clipped by 1 base and J by 6 bases, with 9 bases between them. The CDR3 has 12 amino acids. CDR3 amino acids: CSARVPGDGYTF. As DNA, the CDR3 is TGCAGTGCTAGAGTCCCAGGGGATGGCTACACCTTC.

This clonotype showed up just a few times. The rearrangement links TRBV24-1 to TRBJ2-2; the D gene is possibly TRBD1 (6 bases). Per germline, CDR1 KGHDR and CDR2 SFDVKD. The CDR3 runs to 12 residues. Trimming took 8 bases from V and 5 from J, leaving 8 bases between them. The CDR3 DNA sequence: TGTGCCACCAAAGGACAGACCGGGGAGCTGTTTTTT. Translation: CATKGQTGELFF.

This clonotype was seen a handful of times. This chain joins TRBV4-1 and TRBJ1-1; no clear D gene. V lost 0 bases and J 8 bases, leaving 10 bases between the germline ends. Germline CDR1 MGHRA, CDR2 YSYEKL. This CDR3 comprises 13 residues. The CDR3 sequence: CASSQDLHSEAFF. As DNA, the CDR3 is TGCGCCAGCAGCCAAGATCTCCACTCAGAAGCTTTCTTT.

This chain joins TRBV6-5 and TRBJ2-7; D ambiguous. The CDR3 consists of 15 residues. The V and J ends lost 1 base and 0 bases respectively, with 10 bases between them. Germline V gene data show CDR1 as MNHEY and CDR2 as SVGAGI. The DNA of the CDR3 is TGTGCCAGCAGTTACTTGGGCAGTTACTCCTACGAGCAGTACTTC. It encodes CASSYLGSYSYEQYF.

The table lists this clonotype with a few counts. This chain connects TRBV6-5 to TRBJ1-2; no clear D. The germline V and J ends were trimmed by 6 bases and 5 bases, with 22 bases remaining between them. Germline CDR1 reads MNHEY; CDR2 reads SVGAGI. The CDR3 runs 16 residues. The CDR3: CASSPLGGFSFYGYTF. In DNA, the CDR3 is TGTGCCAGCAGCCCTTTGGGAGGCTTTTCTTTTTATGGCTACACCTTC.

Concerning this clonotype itself: The junction shows a germline mismatch at one end, possibly a read error. The chain employs TRBV13 and TRBJ2-7; 7 bases are a match to TRBD1. CDR3 size: 11 residues. CDR1 PRHDT and CDR2 FYEKMQ come from the germline V gene (reference sequence). The CDR3 DNA sequence: TGTGCCAGCAGCTTAGGACAGGGGACGCACTTC. It specifies CASSLGQGTHF.

A few counts support this clonotype. This sequence joins TRBV28 and TRBJ1-3; no definite D call. In germline, CDR1 is MDHEN, CDR2 SYDVKM. Trimming shortened V by 5 bases and J by 1 base, and 9 bases separated the two germline ends. The CDR3 has 14 amino acids. CDR3 loop: CASSDQTSGNTIYF. The CDR3 DNA reads as TGTGCCAGCAGTGATCAAACTTCTGGAAACACCATATATTTT.

This clonotype was counted ten times or more. The chain recombines TRBV4-2 with TRBJ2-3, with TRBD1 matching 8 bases. The germline V gene encodes CDR1 LGHNA and CDR2 YNFKEQ. The CDR3 spans 16 residues. Losses at the gene ends were 2 bases for V and 4 bases for J; bases not matched to a gene: 8. The CDR3 DNA reads as TGTGCCAGCAGCCAAAAGCTACAGGGGGACGCAGATACGCAGTATTTT. Protein: CASSQKLQGDADTQYF.

V and J are TRBV12-3 or TRBV12-4 and TRBJ2-3; tentative D call: TRBD2 (6 bases). The CDR3 is 15 residues long. V gave up 5 bases and J gave up 6 bases, with 18 bases separating them. The CDR3 nucleotides read TGTGCCAGCAGTAAGGGACTCTCCCTCGTGGATACGCAGTATTTT. Protein product: CASSKGLSLVDTQYF.

The gene calls are TRBV19 and TRBJ2-7, with D unresolved. CDR1 is LNHDA and CDR2 is SQIVND in the germline V gene (reference sequence). V lost 5 bases and J 3 bases, leaving 8 bases between the germline ends. CDR3 length: 12 amino acids. The CDR3 here is CASSFRGYEQYF. The CDR3 DNA reads TGTGCCAGTAGTTTTCGTGGCTACGAGCAGTACTTC.